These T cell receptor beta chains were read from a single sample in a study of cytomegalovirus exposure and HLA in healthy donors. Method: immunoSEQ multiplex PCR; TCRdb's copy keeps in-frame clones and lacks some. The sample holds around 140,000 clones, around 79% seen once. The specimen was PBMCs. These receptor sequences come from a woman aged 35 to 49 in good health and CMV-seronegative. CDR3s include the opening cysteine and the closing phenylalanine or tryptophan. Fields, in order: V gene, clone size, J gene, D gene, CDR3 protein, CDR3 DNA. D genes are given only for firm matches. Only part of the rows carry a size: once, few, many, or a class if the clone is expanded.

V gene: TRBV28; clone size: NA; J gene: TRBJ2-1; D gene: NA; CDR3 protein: CASSFPPRGRIDEQFF; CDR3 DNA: TGTGCCAGCAGTTTTCCCCCCAGGGGGAGGATTGATGAGCAGTTCTTC
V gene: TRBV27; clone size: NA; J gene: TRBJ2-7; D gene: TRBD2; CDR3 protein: CASSSPGTSGGYEQYF; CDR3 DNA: TGTGCCAGCAGTTCACCCGGGACTAGCGGGGGCTACGAGCAGTACTTC
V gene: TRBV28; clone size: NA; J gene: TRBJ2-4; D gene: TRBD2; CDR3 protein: CASSFVAGPKNIQYF; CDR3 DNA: TGTGCCAGCAGTTTCGTAGCGGGGCCCAAAAACATTCAGTACTTC
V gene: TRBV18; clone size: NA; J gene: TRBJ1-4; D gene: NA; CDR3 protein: CASSPETEEKLFF; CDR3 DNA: TGTGCCAGCTCACCTGAAACCGAGGAAAAACTGTTTTTT
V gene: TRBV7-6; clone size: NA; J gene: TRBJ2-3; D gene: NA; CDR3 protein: CASSSQYEGTQYF; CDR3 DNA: TGTGCCAGCAGCTCCCAGTACGAGGGTACGCAGTATTTT
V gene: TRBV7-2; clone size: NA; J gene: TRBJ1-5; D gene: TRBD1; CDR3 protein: CASSIYGTENQPQHF; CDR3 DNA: TGTGCCAGCAGCATATACGGGACAGAGAATCAGCCCCAGCATTTT
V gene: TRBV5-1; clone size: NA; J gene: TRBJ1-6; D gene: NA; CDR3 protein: CASSLESWLYNSPLHF; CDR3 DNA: TGCGCCAGCAGCTTGGAATCATGGCTTTATAATTCACCCCTCCACTTT
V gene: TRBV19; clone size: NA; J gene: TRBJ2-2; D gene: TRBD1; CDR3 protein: CASSTTGGTGELFF; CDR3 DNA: TGTGCCAGTAGTACAACAGGGGGCACCGGGGAGCTGTTTTTT
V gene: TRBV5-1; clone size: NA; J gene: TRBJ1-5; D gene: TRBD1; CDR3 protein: CASSPTGGTPNQPQHF; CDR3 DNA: TGCGCCAGCAGCCCTACAGGGGGGACCCCAAATCAGCCCCAGCATTTT
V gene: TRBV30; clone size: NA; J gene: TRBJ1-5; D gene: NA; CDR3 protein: CAWSVSRVLGDNNQPQHF; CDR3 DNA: TGTGCCTGGAGTGTATCCCGAGTTTTAGGGGACAACAATCAGCCCCAGCATTTT
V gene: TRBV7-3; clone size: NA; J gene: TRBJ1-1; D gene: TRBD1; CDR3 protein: CASSLSRGREAFF; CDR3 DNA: TGTGCCAGCAGCTTATCAAGGGGGCGTGAAGCTTTCTTT
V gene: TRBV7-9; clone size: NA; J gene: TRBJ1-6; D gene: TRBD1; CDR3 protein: CASSSTGAQGNSPLHF; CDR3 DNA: TGTGCCAGCAGTTCAACAGGGGCCCAAGGTAATTCACCCCTCCACTTT
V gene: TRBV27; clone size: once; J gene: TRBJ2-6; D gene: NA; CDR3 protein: CASSLKDTGFGANVLTF; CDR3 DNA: TGTGCCAGCAGTTTAAAGGATACGGGTTTTGGGGCCAACGTCCTGACTTTC
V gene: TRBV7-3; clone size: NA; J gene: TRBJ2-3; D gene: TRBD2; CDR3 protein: CASSPRAGVSTDTQYF; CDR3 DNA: TGTGCCAGCAGCCCGAGGGCGGGGGTGAGCACAGATACGCAGTATTTT
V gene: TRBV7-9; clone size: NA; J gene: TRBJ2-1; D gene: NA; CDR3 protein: CASSSPQSSSYNEQFF; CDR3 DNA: TGTGCCAGCAGCTCCCCTCAGTCAAGCTCCTACAATGAGCAGTTCTTC
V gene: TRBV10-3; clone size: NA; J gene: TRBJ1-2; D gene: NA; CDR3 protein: CAISESTDLYGYTF; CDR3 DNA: TGTGCCATCAGTGAGTCCACAGATCTTTATGGCTACACCTTC
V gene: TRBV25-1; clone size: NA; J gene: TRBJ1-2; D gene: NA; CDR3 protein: CASSESIAGNYGYTF; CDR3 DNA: TGTGCCAGCAGTGAATCCATTGCCGGTAACTATGGCTACACCTTC
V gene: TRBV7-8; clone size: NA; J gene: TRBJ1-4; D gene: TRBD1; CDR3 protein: CASTNRDREGEKLFF; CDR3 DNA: TGTGCCAGCACAAACCGGGACAGGGAAGGTGAAAAACTGTTTTTT
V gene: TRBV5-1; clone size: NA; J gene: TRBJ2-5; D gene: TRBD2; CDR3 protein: CASSLTSGVKGTQYF; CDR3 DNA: TGCGCCAGCAGCTTGACTAGCGGGGTCAAAGGAACCCAGTACTTC
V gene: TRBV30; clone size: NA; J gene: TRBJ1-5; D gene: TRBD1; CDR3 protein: CAWSYGQGNQPQHF; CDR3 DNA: TGTGCCTGGAGTTACGGACAGGGTAATCAGCCCCAGCATTTT
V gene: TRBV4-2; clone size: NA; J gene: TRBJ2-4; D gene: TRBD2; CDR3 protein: CASSPTSGGDWVPKNIQYF; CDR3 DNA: TGTGCCAGCAGCCCTACTAGCGGGGGGGACTGGGTACCCAAAAACATTCAGTACTTC
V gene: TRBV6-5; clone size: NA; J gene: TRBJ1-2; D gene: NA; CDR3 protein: CASSYTTGSSYGYTF; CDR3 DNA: TGTGCCAGCAGTTATACTACAGGGTCCAGCTATGGCTACACCTTC
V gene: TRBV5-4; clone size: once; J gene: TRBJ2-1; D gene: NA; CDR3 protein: CASSLAASVITYNEQFF; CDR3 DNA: TGTGCCAGCAGCTTGGCCGCTAGCGTTATAACCTACAATGAGCAGTTCTTC
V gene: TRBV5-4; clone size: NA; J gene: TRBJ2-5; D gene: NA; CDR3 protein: CASSPEQGETQYF; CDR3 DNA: TGTGCCAGCAGCCCCGAGCAGGGGGAGACCCAGTACTTC
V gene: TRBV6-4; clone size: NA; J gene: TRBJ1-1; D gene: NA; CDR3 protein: CASSEEPELNTEAFF; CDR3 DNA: TGTGCCAGCAGTGAGGAGCCAGAATTGAACACTGAAGCTTTCTTT
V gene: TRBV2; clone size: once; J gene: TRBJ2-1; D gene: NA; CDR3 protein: CASSRGTATYNEQFF; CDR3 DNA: TGTGCCAGCAGCCGGGGGACAGCCACCTACAATGAGCAGTTCTTC
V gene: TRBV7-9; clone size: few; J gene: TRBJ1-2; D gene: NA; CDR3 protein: CASSWGLLYGYTF; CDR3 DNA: TGTGCCAGCAGCTGGGGACTGCTCTATGGCTACACCTTC
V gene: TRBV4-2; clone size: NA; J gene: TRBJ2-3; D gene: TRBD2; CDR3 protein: CASSRGTSGATDTQYF; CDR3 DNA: TGTGCCAGCAGCCGGGGGACTAGCGGGGCCACAGATACGCAGTATTTT
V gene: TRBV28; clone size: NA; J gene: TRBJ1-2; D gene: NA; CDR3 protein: CASRGLEFNYGYTF; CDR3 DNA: TGTGCCAGCAGGGGACTAGAATTTAACTATGGCTACACCTTC
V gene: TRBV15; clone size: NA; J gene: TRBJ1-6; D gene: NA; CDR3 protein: CATSRDGRFFHF; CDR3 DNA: TGTGCCACCAGCAGAGATGGGCGCTTCTTCCACTTT
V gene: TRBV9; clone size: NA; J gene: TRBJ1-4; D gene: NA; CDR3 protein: CASSVDTGGAEKLFF; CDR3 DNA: TGTGCCAGCAGCGTAGATACCGGGGGGGCTGAAAAACTGTTTTTT
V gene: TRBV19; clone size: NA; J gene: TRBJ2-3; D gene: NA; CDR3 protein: CASSIAQGTDTQYF; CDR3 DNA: TGTGCCAGTAGTATAGCTCAGGGGACAGATACGCAGTATTTT
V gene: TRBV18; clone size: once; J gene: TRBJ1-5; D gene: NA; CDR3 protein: CASSPGDNQPQHF; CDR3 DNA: TGTGCCAGCTCACCAGGAGACAATCAGCCCCAGCATTTT
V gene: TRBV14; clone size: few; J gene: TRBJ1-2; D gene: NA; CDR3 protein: CASSQVRGLNYGYTF; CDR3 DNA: TGTGCCAGCAGCCAAGTTCGGGGGTTAAACTATGGCTACACCTTC
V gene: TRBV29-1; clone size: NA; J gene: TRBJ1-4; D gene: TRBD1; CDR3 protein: CSVEGRQGSNEKLFF; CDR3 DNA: TGCAGCGTTGAAGGCCGACAGGGGTCTAATGAAAAACTGTTTTTT
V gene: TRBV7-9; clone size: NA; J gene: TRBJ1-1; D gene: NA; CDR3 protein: CASSLLSGAFF; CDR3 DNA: TGTGCCAGCAGCTTATTGTCCGGAGCTTTCTTT
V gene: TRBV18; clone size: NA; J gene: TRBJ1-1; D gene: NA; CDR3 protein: CASSPLKGDTEAFF; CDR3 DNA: TGTGCCAGCTCACCATTGAAGGGGGACACTGAAGCTTTCTTT
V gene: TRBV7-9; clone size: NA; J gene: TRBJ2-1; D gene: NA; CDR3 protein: CASSLWGSKPEQFF; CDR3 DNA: TGTGCCAGCAGCTTATGGGGCAGTAAGCCTGAGCAGTTCTTC
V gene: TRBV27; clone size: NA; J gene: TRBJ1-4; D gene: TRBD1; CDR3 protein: CASRQGPEKLFF; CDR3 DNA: TGTGCCAGCCGACAGGGTCCGGAAAAACTGTTTTTT
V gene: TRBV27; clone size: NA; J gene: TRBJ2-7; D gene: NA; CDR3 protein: CASSLGRGYEQYF; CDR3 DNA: TGTGCCAGCAGTTTAGGTCGGGGGTACGAGCAGTACTTC
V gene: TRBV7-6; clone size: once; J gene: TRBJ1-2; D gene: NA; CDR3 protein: CASSFPGGYGYTF; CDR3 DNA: TGTGCCAGCAGCTTTCCCGGGGGCTATGGCTACACCTTC
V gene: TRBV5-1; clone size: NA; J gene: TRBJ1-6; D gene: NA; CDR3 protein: CASSSSTGNGSPLHF; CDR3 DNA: TGCGCCAGCAGCTCCTCCACAGGGAACGGATCACCCCTCCACTTT
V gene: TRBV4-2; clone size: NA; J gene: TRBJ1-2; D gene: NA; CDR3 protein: CASSQDRNHFYGYTF; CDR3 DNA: TGTGCCAGCAGCCAAGATCGTAACCACTTCTATGGCTACACCTTC
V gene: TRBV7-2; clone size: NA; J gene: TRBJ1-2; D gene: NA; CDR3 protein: CASSSTGYGYTF; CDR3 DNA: TGTGCCAGCAGCTCTACAGGGTATGGCTACACCTTC
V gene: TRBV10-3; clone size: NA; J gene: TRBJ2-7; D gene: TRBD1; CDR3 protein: CAISEQGYYEQYF; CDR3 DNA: TGTGCCATCAGTGAACAGGGGTACTACGAGCAGTACTTC
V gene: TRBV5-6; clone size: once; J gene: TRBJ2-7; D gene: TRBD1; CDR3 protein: CASSHRPGGGYEQYF; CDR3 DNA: TGTGCCAGCAGCCATCGGCCAGGGGGCGGCTACGAGCAGTACTTC
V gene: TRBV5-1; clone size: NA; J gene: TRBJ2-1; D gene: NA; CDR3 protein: CASSSNRDLSSEQFF; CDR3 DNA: TGCGCCAGCAGCTCGAACAGGGACCTATCGTCGGAGCAGTTCTTC
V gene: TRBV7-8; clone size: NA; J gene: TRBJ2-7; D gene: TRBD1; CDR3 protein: CASSDPGQGISYEQYF; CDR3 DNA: TGTGCCAGCAGTGATCCGGGACAGGGTATCTCCTACGAGCAGTACTTC
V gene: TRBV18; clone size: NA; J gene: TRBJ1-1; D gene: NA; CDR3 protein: CASSPRQLNTEAFF; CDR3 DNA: TGTGCCAGCTCACCACGGCAATTGAACACTGAAGCTTTCTTT
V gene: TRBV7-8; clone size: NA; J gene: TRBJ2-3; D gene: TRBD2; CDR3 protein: CASSSRLAGEITDTQYF; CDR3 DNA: TGTGCCAGCAGCTCCAGACTAGCGGGGGAAATCACAGATACGCAGTATTTT
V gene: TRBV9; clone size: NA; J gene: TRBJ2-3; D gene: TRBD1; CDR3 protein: CASSVEWTGFSTDTQYF; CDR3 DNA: TGTGCCAGCAGCGTAGAGTGGACAGGGTTTTCCACAGATACGCAGTATTTT
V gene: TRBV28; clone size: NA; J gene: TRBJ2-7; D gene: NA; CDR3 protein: CASSVQGTGYEQYF; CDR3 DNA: TGTGCCAGCAGTGTACAGGGTACGGGCTACGAGCAGTACTTC
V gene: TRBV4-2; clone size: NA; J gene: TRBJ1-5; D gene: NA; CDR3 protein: CASSQGEGLNQPQHF; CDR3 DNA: TGTGCCAGCAGCCAAGGGGAGGGACTTAATCAGCCCCAGCATTTT
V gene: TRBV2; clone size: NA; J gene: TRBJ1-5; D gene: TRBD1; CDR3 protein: CASSDYRGRGQPQHF; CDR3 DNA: TGTGCCAGCAGTGATTACAGGGGAAGGGGTCAGCCCCAGCATTTT
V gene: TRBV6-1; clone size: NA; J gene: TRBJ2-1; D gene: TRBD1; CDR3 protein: CASSEVPGQGTYNEQFF; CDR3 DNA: TGTGCCAGCAGTGAAGTACCGGGACAGGGGACCTACAATGAGCAGTTCTTC
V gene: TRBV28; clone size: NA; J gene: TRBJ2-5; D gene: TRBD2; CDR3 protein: CASGSGVETQYF; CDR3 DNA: TGTGCCAGCGGTAGCGGGGTCGAGACCCAGTACTTC
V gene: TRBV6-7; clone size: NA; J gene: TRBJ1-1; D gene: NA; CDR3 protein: CASKEGNTEAFF; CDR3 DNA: TGTGCCAGCAAAGAGGGCAACACTGAAGCTTTCTTT